Each of the 10 T cell receptor beta chains below was sequenced from the same sample in a study of naive and memory T cell subsets. Adult healthy volunteers gave 2.5 ml peripheral blood for whole-blood RNA. Reverse transcription of blood and skin TCR RNA was primed at alpha and beta constant regions. TCRdb processed the 5' RACE reads anew with MiXCR; each CDR3 protein has one entry. The sample records approximately 24,000 distinct CDR3 sequences, roughly 23% being singletons. The receptors here all came from a female donor in good health.

This clonotype was detected ten times or more. V and J are TRBV20-1 and TRBJ1-1, with 10 bases that match TRBD1. The CDR3 loop spans 12 amino acids. V lost 5 bases, J lost 3 bases, and 0 bases stayed unmatched. Per germline, CDR1 DFQATT and CDR2 SNEGSKA (reference sequence). This CDR3 is CSAGQGDTEAFF. CDR3 DNA sequence: TGCAGTGCTGGACAGGGGGACACTGAAGCTTTCTTT.

This clonotype ranks as medium-sized. The chain carries TRBV11-2 and TRBJ1-1, with D unclear. The CDR3 sequence is 13 residues long. Germline assignment: CDR1 SGHAT and CDR2 FQNNGV. V was pared by 5 bases and J by 4 bases, with 11 bases between. In DNA, the CDR3 is TGTGCCAGCAGCCGCGACGTCCCCACTGAAGCTTTCTTT. It specifies CASSRDVPTEAFF.

This clonotype is categorized as medium-sized (0.01 to 0.1%). V gene TRBV12-3 or TRBV12-4 combines with J gene TRBJ2-6; tentative D call: TRBD2 (5 bases). This CDR3 has 18 amino acids. V dropped 1 base and J dropped 0 bases, with 13 bases sitting between them. CDR3 protein: CASSLGASHVSGANVLTF. The CDR3 DNA is TGTGCCAGCAGTTTAGGGGCTAGCCACGTCTCTGGGGCCAACGTCCTGACTTTC.

At least ten counts were recorded for this clonotype. This chain joins TRBV20-1 and TRBJ2-7; 9 nucleotides align to TRBD2. Trimming removed 2 bases from V and 4 bases from J; junction bases left unmatched: 6. Germline loops: CDR1 DFQATT, CDR2 SNEGSKA (reference sequence). This CDR3 region has 14 residues. In DNA, the CDR3 is TGCAGTGCTAGAAGAGGGGGACTAGCTTACGAGCAGTACTTC. It specifies CSARRGGLAYEQYF.

This clonotype was observed many times. The V gene is TRBV25-1, the J gene TRBJ2-2, with a tentative D call TRBD2 (6 bases). The CDR3 has 14 residues. The V end was cut by 8 bases, the J end by 7 bases, with 17 bases between. Germline loops: CDR1 MGHDK, CDR2 SYGVNS. CDR3 sequence reads: CASERADLFGELFF. The CDR3 coding sequence is TGTGCCAGCGAGCGGGCGGACCTTTTCGGGGAGCTGTTTTTT.

The rearrangement joins TRBV11-2 to TRBJ2-4, with 8 bases identical to TRBD2. CDR1 and CDR2 from the germline V gene are SGHAT and FQNNGV. This CDR3 is 18 amino acids long. V gave up 4 bases and J gave up 0 bases; unmatched junction bases: 11. Written as DNA, the CDR3 is TGTGCCAGCAGCTCCGACGGGCTAGCGGGCCTAGCCAAAAACATTCAGTACTTC. It encodes CASSSDGLAGLAKNIQYF.

The rearrangement joins TRBV20-1 to TRBJ2-1; TRBD2 matches at 8 bases. The V gene's germline CDR1 is DFQATT and CDR2 SNEGSKA (reference sequence). CDR3 size: 16 residues. The junction had 9 bases not matched to a gene; V was cut back by 5 bases and J by 0 bases. The CDR3 DNA follows: TGCAGTGCTCTCCATATAGCGGGGAGCTCCTACAATGAGCAGTTCTTC. Translation: CSALHIAGSSYNEQFF.

This chain joins TRBV5-1 and TRBJ2-5; 9 nucleotides align to TRBD1. This CDR3 contains 14 residues. CDR1 is SGHRS, CDR2 YFSETQ, per germline. With V trimmed by 6 bases and J by 1 base, 4 bases remained unmatched. The CDR3 DNA is TGCGCCAGCAACCAGGGACAGGGCCAAGAGACCCAGTACTTC. Protein product: CASNQGQGQETQYF.

This clonotype counts as medium-sized (0.01 to 0.1%). The chain carries TRBV5-6 and TRBJ2-7; 11 bases are shared with TRBD1. Germline-derived CDR1 and CDR2 are SGHDT and YYEEEE. Trimming cost V 0 bases and J 3 bases; bases outside gene matches: 2. This CDR3 is 15 amino acids long. CDR3 coding DNA: TGTGCCAGCAGCTTGGGGACAGGGGGCTTCTACGAGCAGTACTTC. This translates into CASSLGTGGFYEQYF. Combining the CDR3 with reference TRBV5-6 and TRBJ2-7 gives the whole variable domain DAGVTQSPTHLIKTRGQQVTLRCSPKSGHDTVSWYQQALGQGPQFIFQYYEEEERQRGNFPDRFSGHQFPNYSSELNVNALLLGDSALYLCASSLGTGGFYEQYFGPGTRLTVT.

This clonotype was observed many times. V and J are TRBV18 and TRBJ1-2; D ambiguous. Germline CDR1 reads KGHSH; CDR2 reads LQKENI. Trimming took off 5 bases at V and 2 bases at J, with 12 bases between the two ends. This CDR3 region has 14 residues. CDR3 amino acids: CASSSPGENYGYTF. CDR3 DNA sequence: TGTGCCAGCTCATCCCCCGGGGAAAACTATGGCTACACCTTC.